These 20 T cell receptor beta chains came from one sample sequenced in a study of early T cells in non-severe SARS-CoV-2 infection. TCRdb analysed the 5' RACE reads with MiXCR anew, one entry per CDR3 protein. The table has around 80,000 distinct CDR3 sequences, roughly 13% seen once. The sample taken for sequencing was whole blood. All receptors come from an adult who was a healthcare worker with PCR-confirmed SARS-CoV-2 infection or an uninfected control (not recorded which).

The V call is TRBV20-1, the J call TRBJ2-7; D is unclear. CDR1 is DFQATT and CDR2 is SNEGSKA in the germline V gene (reference sequence). V lost 6 bases and J 7 bases, leaving 13 bases between the germline ends. CDR3 size: 11 residues. Here the CDR3 DNA reads TGCAGTGCAGGAAAGGTTCGAGAGCAGTACTTC. Translated: CSAGKVREQYF.

This clonotype came up a few times. The chain couples TRBV20-1 to TRBJ1-2, with a weak D call TRBD1 (5 bases). This CDR3 has 12 residues. The germline CDR1 and CDR2 sequences are DFQATT and SNEGSKA (reference sequence). Trimming left V 5 bases short and J 7 bases short, with 14 bases between. The CDR3 DNA is TGCAGTGCTGACAACCCAGGGAGTGGCTACACCTTC. Protein product: CSADNPGSGYTF.

The chain recombines TRBV20-1 with TRBJ2-2, with D possibly TRBD1 on 5 matching bases. Germline CDR1 DFQATT, CDR2 SNEGSKA (reference sequence). The CDR3 has 15 residues. The V end was cut by 0 bases, the J end by 1 base, with 9 bases between. CDR3 protein: CSARETDKNTGELFF. The DNA of the CDR3 is TGCAGTGCTAGAGAGACAGATAAGAACACCGGGGAGCTGTTTTTT.

The chain is built from TRBV28 and TRBJ2-7; D may be TRBD2 (6 bases). Germline CDR1 reads MDHEN; CDR2 reads SYDVKM. The CDR3 runs 15 residues. The V and J ends lost 3 bases and 4 bases respectively, with 16 bases between them. CDR3 sequence: CASSLVGREDYEQYF. The CDR3 bases are TGTGCCAGCAGTTTGGTCGGCAGGGAGGATTACGAGCAGTACTTC.

This clonotype was recorded many times. The chain employs TRBV4-1 and TRBJ2-2; 7 nucleotides line up with TRBD2. Germline V CDR1 and CDR2: MGHRA, YSYEKL. Losses at the gene ends were 8 bases for V and 3 bases for J; bases not matched to a gene: 12. The CDR3 extends over 16 amino acids. The CDR3 DNA follows: TGCGCCAGCGGGGGAGGGGCGAGTTACGACACCGGGGAGCTGTTTTTT. Its translation is CASGGGASYDTGELFF.

Many counts were recorded for this clonotype. This chain joins TRBV20-1 and TRBJ2-1; 7 nucleotides align to TRBD2. The CDR3 extends over 13 amino acids. Germline CDR1 reads DFQATT; CDR2 reads SNEGSKA (reference sequence). The CDR3 reads CSGDGLAANEQFF. CDR3 sequence (DNA): TGCAGCGGGGACGGGCTAGCGGCGAATGAGCAGTTCTTC.

This chain joins TRBV5-1 and TRBJ1-4; TRBD1 matches 8 bases. In germline, CDR1 is SGHRS, CDR2 YFSETQ. The V segment lost 4 bases and the J segment 0 bases; nucleotides outside the gene matches: 2. CDR3 size: 15 residues. The CDR3 DNA sequence: TGCGCCAGCAGCCGGACAGGGACAACTAATGAAAAACTGTTTTTT. Its translation: CASSRTGTTNEKLFF.

This clonotype was observed at least ten times. The CDR3 sequence is CASSLMAGEAFF. CDR3 sequence (DNA): TGCGCCAGCAGCTTGATGGCGGGTGAAGCTTTCTTT. This chain links TRBV5-1 with TRBJ1-1; no definite D call. Germline V gives CDR1 SGHRS, CDR2 YFSETQ. The CDR3 totals 12 residues. The germline V and J ends were trimmed by 1 base and 7 bases, with 8 bases remaining between them.

This clonotype has at least ten counts. This chain joins TRBV28 and TRBJ2-7; D is undetermined. CDR1 is MDHEN, CDR2 SYDVKM, per germline. The CDR3 consists of 14 residues. Trimming took off 2 bases at V and 2 bases at J, with 10 bases between the two ends. CDR3 amino acids: CASSLLQITYEQYF. Here the CDR3 DNA reads TGTGCCAGCAGTTTACTACAGATTACCTACGAGCAGTACTTC.

This clonotype came up a few times. In DNA, the CDR3 is TGTGCCACCAGCAGAGATAGGGCAGGCACTGAAGCTTTCTTT. Its translation: CATSRDRAGTEAFF. V and J are TRBV15 and TRBJ1-1; D call uncertain. Germline V gives CDR1 LNHNV, CDR2 YYDKDF (reference sequence). CDR3 length equals 14 residues. Trimming shortened V by 0 bases and J by 4 bases, and 9 bases separated the two germline ends.

This clonotype was recorded a few times. The chain recombines TRBV7-9 with TRBJ2-1, with a weak D call TRBD2 (6 bases). Germline V gives CDR1 SEHNR, CDR2 FQNEAQ (reference sequence). This CDR3 comprises 16 residues. V lost 1 base and J lost 4, with 14 bases in between. Here the CDR3 DNA reads TGTGCCAGCAGCTTAGGATTCGGGGGAGGTTACAATGAGCAGTTCTTC. Its translation: CASSLGFGGGYNEQFF.

This clonotype was observed a few times. The V gene is TRBV15, the J gene TRBJ1-5; D ambiguous. The CDR3 contains 15 residues. The germline gives CDR1 LNHNV, CDR2 YYDKDF (reference sequence). V was shortened by 0 bases and J by 8 bases, with 14 bases between the two germline ends. CDR3 in amino acids: CATSRDGRTAEPQHF. The CDR3 nucleotides read TGTGCCACCAGCAGAGATGGTAGGACTGCAGAGCCCCAGCATTTT.

This clonotype was recorded at least ten times. The genes are TRBV19 and TRBJ1-5, with D tentatively TRBD1 (6 bases). V dropped 5 bases and J dropped 7 bases, with 12 bases sitting between them. Germline V gene sequence: CDR1 LNHDA, CDR2 SQIVND (reference sequence). This CDR3 comprises 13 residues. CDR3 residues: CASSPTGFQPQHF. For the CDR3, the DNA is TGTGCCAGTAGTCCTACAGGGTTCCAGCCCCAGCATTTT.

The chain employs TRBV27 and TRBJ2-7, with D maybe TRBD1 (6 bases). The CDR3 length is 13 residues. The germline V and J ends were trimmed by 6 bases and 4 bases, with 13 bases remaining between them. Germline CDR1 MNHEY, CDR2 SMNVEV (reference sequence). In DNA form, the CDR3 reads TGTGCCAGCAGAGAGACAGGCCGATACGAGCAGTACTTC. Translated: CASRETGRYEQYF.

The chain combines TRBV2 with TRBJ1-6, with D hard to call. The CDR3 has 13 residues. Trimming left V 9 bases short and J 10 bases short, with 16 bases between. Germline-derived CDR1 and CDR2 are SNHLY and FYNNEI. Written as DNA, the CDR3 is TGTGCCAGGTTACGGCCGGGCGACTCACCCCTCCACTTT. Translated, it gives CARLRPGDSPLHF.

This clonotype appeared many times. The chain uses TRBV3-1 and TRBJ2-1; weak D call: TRBD2 (6 bases). Germline CDR1 reads LGHDT; CDR2 reads YNNKEL (reference sequence). V was pared by 4 bases and J by 4 bases, with 20 bases between. The CDR3 has 17 residues. The CDR3 DNA is TGTGCCAGCAGCCTCCTACGTAGACGGGAGTGGTACAATGAGCAGTTCTTC. Translated, it gives CASSLLRRREWYNEQFF.

The chain uses TRBV12-5 and TRBJ2-5; tentatively, D is TRBD1 (5 bases). Germline CDR1 LGHNT, CDR2 FRNRAP. The CDR3 sequence is 11 residues long. The V end was cut by 7 bases, the J end by 4 bases, with 7 bases between. CDR3 in DNA: TGTGCTAGTGCGACAGCAGAGACCCAGTACTTC. Encoded protein: CASATAETQYF.

In this sample, this clonotype turned up many times. The V and J genes are TRBV7-6 and TRBJ2-5; 7 bases fit TRBD2. V shed 5 bases and J 7 bases; nucleotides not matched to a gene: 13. The germline V gene encodes CDR1 SGHVS and CDR2 FNYEAQ. There are 15 residues in the CDR3. CDR3 in DNA: TGTGCCAGCAGCCATCCTCGGGCCGCGGGAGCGACCCAGTACTTC. As protein: CASSHPRAAGATQYF.

This clonotype has only a few counts. The chain recombines TRBV20-1 with TRBJ1-1; tentative D call: TRBD1 (5 bases). The length of the CDR3 is 14 residues. Trimming left V 6 bases short and J 3 bases short, with 17 bases between. Germline CDR1 DFQATT, CDR2 SNEGSKA (reference sequence). CDR3 residues: CSARDLIGYTEAFF. CDR3 DNA: TGCAGTGCCAGGGACCTTATAGGGTACACTGAAGCTTTCTTT.

The V and J genes are TRBV27 and TRBJ2-1, with D tentatively TRBD1 or TRBD2 (6 bases each). Germline-derived CDR1 and CDR2 are MNHEY and SMNVEV (reference sequence). This CDR3 is built from 16 residues. Trimming pared 1 base from V and 2 bases from J, leaving 12 bases between. The CDR3 spells CASSLWGANTYNEQFF. In DNA, the CDR3 is TGTGCCAGCAGTTTATGGGGGGCTAATACCTACAATGAGCAGTTCTTC.